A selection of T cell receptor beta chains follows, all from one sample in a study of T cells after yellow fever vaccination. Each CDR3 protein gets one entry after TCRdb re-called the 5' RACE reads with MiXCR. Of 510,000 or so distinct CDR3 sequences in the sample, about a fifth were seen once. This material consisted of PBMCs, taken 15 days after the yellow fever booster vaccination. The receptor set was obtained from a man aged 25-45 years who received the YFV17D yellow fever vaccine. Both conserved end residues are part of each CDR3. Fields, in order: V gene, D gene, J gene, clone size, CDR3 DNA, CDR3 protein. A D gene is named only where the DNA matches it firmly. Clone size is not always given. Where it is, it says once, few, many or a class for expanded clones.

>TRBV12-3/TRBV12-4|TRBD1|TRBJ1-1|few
TGTGCCAGCAGGCATCAGACAGGGGCGAACACTGAAGCTTTCTTT
CASRHQTGANTEAFF
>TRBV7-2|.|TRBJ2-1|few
TGTGCCAGCAGCTTATCCGGGAGCTGGGGGAATGAGCAGTTCTTC
CASSLSGSWGNEQFF
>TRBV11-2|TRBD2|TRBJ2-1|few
TGTGCCAGCAGCTTATCCGGGGGAGGGCCCGATGAGCAGTTCTTC
CASSLSGGGPDEQFF
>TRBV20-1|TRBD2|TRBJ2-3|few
TGCAGTGCTCTAGCGGGAGGGACCACAGATACGCAGTATTTT
CSALAGGTTDTQYF
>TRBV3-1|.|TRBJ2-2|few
TGTGCCAGCAGCAGTGGCGTATCCTCCGGGGAGCTGTTTTTT
CASSSGVSSGELFF
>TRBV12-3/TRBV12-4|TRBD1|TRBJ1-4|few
TGTGCCAGCAGTCTCCGCCGGGACAGGGACGAAAAACTGTTTTTT
CASSLRRDRDEKLFF
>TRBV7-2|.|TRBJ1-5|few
TGTGCCAGCAGCCCCTTAGTAGGGAGGCAGCCCCAGCATTTT
CASSPLVGRQPQHF
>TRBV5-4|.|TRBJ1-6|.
TGTGCCAGCAGCATTCGGGACTACTATAATTCACCCCTCCACTTT
CASSIRDYYNSPLHF
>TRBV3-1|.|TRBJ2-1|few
TGTGCCAGCAGCCAAGACAGGGGGGGTGAGCAGTTCTTC
CASSQDRGGEQFF
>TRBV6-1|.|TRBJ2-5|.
TGTGCCAGCAGCCAGCAGGCAGCTCAAGGGACCCAGTACTTC
CASSQQAAQGTQYF
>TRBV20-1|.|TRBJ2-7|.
TGCAGTGCTAGAGGGTCCCTGGGATCCCACGAGCAGTACTTC
CSARGSLGSHEQYF
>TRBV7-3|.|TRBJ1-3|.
TGTGCCAGCAGCCAACAGCATAACTCTGGAAACACCATATATTTT
CASSQQHNSGNTIYF
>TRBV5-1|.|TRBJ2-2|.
TGCGCCAGCAGCCCGTCGGTCGGCGCCTCGAACACCGGGGAGCTGTTTTTT
CASSPSVGASNTGELFF
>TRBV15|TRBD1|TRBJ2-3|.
TGTGCCACCAGCAGACCACAGGGGGACGGCACAGATACGCAGTATTTT
CATSRPQGDGTDTQYF
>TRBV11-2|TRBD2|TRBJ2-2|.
TGTGCCAGCAGCTCCGGACTAGCGGGAGGGAGTGGCACCGGGGAGCTGTTTTTT
CASSSGLAGGSGTGELFF
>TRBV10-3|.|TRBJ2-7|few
TGTGCCACCGCTCTGGGCTCCTACGAGCAGTACTTC
CATALGSYEQYF
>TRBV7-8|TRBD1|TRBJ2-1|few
TGTGCCAGCAGGACAGACAGGGGGACCTACAATGAGCAGTTCTTC
CASRTDRGTYNEQFF
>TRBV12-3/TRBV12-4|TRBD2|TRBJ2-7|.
TGTGCCAGCAGTTTTACGGGGGGTGGTGGCGAGCAGTACTTC
CASSFTGGGGEQYF